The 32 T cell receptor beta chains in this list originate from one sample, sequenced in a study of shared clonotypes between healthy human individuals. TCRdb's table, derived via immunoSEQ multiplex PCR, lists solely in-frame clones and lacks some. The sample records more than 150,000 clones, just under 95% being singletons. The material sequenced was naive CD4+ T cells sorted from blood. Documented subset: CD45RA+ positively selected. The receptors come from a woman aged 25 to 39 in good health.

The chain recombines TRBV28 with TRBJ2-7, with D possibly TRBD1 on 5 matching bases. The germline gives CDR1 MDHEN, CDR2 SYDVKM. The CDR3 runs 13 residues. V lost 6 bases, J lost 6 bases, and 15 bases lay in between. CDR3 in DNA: TGTGCCAGCAGCCCTAGTCAGGGTGGCGAGCAGTACTTC. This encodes CASSPSQGGEQYF.

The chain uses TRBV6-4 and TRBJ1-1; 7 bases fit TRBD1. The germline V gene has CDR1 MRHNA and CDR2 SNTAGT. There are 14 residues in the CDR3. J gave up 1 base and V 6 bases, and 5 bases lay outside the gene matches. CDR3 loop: CASRETGKNTEAFF. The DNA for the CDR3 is TGTGCCAGCAGAGAGACAGGGAAGAACACTGAAGCTTTCTTT.

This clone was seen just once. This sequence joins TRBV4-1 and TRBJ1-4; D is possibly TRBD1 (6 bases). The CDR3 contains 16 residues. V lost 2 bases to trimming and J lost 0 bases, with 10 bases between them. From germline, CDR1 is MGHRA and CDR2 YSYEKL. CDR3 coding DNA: TGCGCCAGCAGCCAACCAGGGGACCCAACTAATGAAAAACTGTTTTTT. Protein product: CASSQPGDPTNEKLFF.

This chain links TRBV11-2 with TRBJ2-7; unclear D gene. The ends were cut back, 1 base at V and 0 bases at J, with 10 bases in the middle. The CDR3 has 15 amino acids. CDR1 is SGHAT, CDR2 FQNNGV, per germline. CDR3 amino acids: CASSLAGSSSYEQYF. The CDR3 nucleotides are TGTGCCAGCAGCTTAGCGGGCTCGAGCTCCTACGAGCAGTACTTC.

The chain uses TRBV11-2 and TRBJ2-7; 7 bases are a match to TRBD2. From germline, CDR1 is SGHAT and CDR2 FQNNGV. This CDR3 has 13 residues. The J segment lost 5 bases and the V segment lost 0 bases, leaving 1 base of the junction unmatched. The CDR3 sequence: CASSLDRGDEQYF. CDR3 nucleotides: TGTGCCAGCAGCTTAGACCGGGGGGACGAGCAGTACTTC.

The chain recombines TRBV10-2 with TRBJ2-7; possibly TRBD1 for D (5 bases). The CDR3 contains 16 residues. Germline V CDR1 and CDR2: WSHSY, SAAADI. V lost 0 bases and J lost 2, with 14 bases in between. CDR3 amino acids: CASSESFQGFAYEQYF. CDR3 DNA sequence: TGCGCCAGCAGTGAGTCGTTCCAGGGCTTCGCCTACGAGCAGTACTTC.

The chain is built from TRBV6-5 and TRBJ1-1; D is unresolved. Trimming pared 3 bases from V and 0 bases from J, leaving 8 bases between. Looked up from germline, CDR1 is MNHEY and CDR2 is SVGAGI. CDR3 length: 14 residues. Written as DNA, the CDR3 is TGTGCCAGCAGTTATTTCAGCATGAACACTGAAGCTTTCTTT. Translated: CASSYFSMNTEAFF.

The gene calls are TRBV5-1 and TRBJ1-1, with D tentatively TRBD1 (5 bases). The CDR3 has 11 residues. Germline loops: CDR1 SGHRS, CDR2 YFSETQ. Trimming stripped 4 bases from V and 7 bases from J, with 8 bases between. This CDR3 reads CASSQGGEAFF. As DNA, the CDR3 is TGCGCCAGCAGCCAGGGAGGTGAAGCTTTCTTT.

CDR3 sequence (DNA): TGTGCCAGCAGTTTTTCTGGGCGACGAGGGGTAGTCGAGCAGTACTTC. Translation: CASSFSGRRGVVEQYF. The rearrangement uses TRBV28 and TRBJ2-7, with D perhaps TRBD1 or TRBD2 (5 bases each). Trimming removed 3 bases at V and 6 bases at J, with 21 bases between. Per germline, CDR1 MDHEN and CDR2 SYDVKM. The CDR3 spans 16 residues.

The CDR3 sequence is CASNGQIETQYF. DNA for the CDR3: TGTGCCAGCAATGGGCAAATAGAGACCCAGTACTTC. This chain connects TRBV7-9 to TRBJ2-5; D unresolved. The V gene lost 7 bases and the J gene lost 4 bases, with 10 bases spanning the gap. The CDR3 runs to 12 residues. Germline V gene lookup returns CDR1 SEHNR and CDR2 FQNEAQ (reference sequence).

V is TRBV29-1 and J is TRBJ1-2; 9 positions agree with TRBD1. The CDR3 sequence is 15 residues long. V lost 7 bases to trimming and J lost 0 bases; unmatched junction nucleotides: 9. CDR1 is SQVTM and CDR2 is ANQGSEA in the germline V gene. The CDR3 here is CSARDRAFSNYGYTF. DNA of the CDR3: TGCAGCGCTAGGGACAGGGCATTTTCTAACTATGGCTACACCTTC.

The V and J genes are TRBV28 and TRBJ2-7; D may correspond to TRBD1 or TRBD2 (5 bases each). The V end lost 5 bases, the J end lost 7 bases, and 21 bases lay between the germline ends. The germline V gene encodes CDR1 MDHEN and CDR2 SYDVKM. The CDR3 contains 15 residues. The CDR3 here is CASSGRDSGSREQYF. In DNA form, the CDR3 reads TGTGCCAGCAGTGGCCGCGACAGCGGCTCGCGGGAGCAGTACTTC.

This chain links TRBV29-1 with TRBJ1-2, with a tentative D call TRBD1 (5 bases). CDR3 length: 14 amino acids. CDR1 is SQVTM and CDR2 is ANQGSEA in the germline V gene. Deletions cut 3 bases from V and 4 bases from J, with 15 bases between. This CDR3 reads CSVDFLGTAYGYTF. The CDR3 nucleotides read TGCAGCGTTGATTTTTTAGGGACGGCCTATGGCTACACCTTC.

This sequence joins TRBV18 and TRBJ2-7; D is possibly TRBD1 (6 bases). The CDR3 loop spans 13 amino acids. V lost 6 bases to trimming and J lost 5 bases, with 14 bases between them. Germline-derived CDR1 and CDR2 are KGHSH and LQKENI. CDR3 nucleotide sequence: TGTGCCAGCTCGCACAGGGTTGGAGACGAGCAGTACTTC. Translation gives CASSHRVGDEQYF.

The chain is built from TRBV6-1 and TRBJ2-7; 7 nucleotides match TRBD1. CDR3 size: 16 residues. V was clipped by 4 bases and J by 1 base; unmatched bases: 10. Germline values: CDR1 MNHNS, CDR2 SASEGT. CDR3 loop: CASSVHDREGSYEQYF. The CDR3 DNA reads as TGTGCCAGCAGTGTACATGACAGGGAAGGTTCCTACGAGCAGTACTTC.

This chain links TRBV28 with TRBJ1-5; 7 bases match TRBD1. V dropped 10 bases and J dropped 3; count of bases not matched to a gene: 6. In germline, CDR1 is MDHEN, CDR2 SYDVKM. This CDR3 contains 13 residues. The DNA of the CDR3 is TGTGCCACCAGACAGGGTTCCAATCAGCCCCAGCATTTT. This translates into CATRQGSNQPQHF.

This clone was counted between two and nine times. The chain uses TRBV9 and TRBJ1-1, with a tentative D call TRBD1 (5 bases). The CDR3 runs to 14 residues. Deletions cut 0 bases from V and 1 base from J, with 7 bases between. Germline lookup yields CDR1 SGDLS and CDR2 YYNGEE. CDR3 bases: TGTGCCAGCAGCGTAGATGGGGGGAACACTGAAGCTTTCTTT. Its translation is CASSVDGGNTEAFF.

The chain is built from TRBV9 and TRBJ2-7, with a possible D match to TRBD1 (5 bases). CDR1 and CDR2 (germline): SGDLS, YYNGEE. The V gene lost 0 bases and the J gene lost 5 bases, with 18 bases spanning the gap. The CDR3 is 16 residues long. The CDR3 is CASSVALGLDGDEQYF. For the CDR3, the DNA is TGTGCCAGCAGCGTAGCCCTGGGGCTAGATGGGGACGAGCAGTACTTC.

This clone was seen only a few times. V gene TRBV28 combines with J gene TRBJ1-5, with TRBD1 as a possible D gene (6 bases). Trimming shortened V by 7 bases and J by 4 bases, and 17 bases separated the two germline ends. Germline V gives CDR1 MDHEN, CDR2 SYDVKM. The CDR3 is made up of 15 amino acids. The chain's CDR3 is CASTQRSGVNQPQHF. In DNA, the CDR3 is TGTGCCAGCACTCAGCGATCAGGGGTTAATCAGCCCCAGCATTTT.

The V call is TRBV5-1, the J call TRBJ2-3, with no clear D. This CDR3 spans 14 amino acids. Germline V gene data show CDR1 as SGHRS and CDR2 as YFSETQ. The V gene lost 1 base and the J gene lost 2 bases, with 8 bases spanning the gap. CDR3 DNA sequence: TGCGCCAGCAGCTTGAACAGATACACAGATACGCAGTATTTT. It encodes CASSLNRYTDTQYF.

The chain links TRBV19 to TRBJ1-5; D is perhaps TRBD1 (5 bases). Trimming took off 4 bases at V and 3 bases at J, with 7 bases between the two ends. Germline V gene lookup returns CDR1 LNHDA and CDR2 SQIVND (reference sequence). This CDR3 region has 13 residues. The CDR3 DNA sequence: TGTGCCAGTAGTACCAGGGACAATCAGCCCCAGCATTTT. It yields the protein CASSTRDNQPQHF.

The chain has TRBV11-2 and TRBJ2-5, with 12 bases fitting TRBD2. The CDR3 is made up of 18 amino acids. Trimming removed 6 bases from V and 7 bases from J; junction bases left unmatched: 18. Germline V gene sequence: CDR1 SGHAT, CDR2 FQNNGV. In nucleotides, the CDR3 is TGTGCCAGCAGACCAGGACAGGCCGGACTAGCGGGGAGAGTGACCCAGTACTTC. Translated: CASRPGQAGLAGRVTQYF. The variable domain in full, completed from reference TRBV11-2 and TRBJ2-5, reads EAGVAQSPRYKIIEKRQSVAFWCNPISGHATLYWYQQILGQGPKLLIQFQNNGVVDDSQLPKDRFSAERLKGVDSTLKIQPAKLEDSAVYLCASRPGQAGLAGRVTQYFGPGTRLLVL.

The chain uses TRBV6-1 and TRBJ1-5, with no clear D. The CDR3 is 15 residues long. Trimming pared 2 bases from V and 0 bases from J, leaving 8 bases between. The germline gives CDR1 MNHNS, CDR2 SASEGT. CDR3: CASSEIQSSNQPQHF. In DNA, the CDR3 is TGTGCCAGCAGTGAAATACAGAGTAGCAATCAGCCCCAGCATTTT.

The CDR3 DNA reads as TGTGCCAGCAGGGCCATGGGACAACACTACAATGAGCAGTTCTTC. Its translation is CASRAMGQHYNEQFF. This sequence joins TRBV28 and TRBJ2-1; D might be TRBD1 (6 bases). Between the trimmed V and J ends, which lost 6 bases and 3 bases, there was a span of 15 bases. This CDR3 region has 15 residues. Germline V CDR1 and CDR2: MDHEN, SYDVKM.

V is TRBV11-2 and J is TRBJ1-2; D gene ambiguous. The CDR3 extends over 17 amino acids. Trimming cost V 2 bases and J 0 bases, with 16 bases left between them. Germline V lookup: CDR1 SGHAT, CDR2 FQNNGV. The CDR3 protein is CASSLIPDLTSNYGYTF. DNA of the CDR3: TGTGCCAGCAGCTTAATTCCGGACCTAACCTCTAACTATGGCTACACCTTC.

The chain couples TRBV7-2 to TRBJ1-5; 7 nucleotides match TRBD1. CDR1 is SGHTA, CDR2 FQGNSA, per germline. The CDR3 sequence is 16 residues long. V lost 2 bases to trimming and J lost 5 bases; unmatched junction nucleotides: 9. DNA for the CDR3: TGTGCCAGCAGCTTAAGACAGGGCAGGGGATATCAGCCCCAGCATTTT. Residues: CASSLRQGRGYQPQHF.

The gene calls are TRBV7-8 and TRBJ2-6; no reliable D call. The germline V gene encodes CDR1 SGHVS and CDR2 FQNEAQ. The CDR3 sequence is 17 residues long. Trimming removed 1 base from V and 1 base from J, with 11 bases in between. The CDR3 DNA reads TGTGCCAGCAGCTTAGGACACGGATATTCTGGGGCCAACGTCCTGACTTTC. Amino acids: CASSLGHGYSGANVLTF.

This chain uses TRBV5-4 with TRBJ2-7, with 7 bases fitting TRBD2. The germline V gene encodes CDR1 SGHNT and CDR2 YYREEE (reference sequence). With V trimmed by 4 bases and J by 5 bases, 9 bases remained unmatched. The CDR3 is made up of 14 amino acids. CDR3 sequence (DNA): TGTGCCAGCAGCGGGGGGGACCTTCGAAACGAGCAGTACTTC. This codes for CASSGGDLRNEQYF.

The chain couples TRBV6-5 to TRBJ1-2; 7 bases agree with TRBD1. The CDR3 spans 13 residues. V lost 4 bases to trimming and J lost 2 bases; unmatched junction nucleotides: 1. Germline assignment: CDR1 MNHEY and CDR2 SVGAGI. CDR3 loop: CASSSTGNYGYTF. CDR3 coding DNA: TGTGCCAGCAGTTCGACAGGGAACTATGGCTACACCTTC.

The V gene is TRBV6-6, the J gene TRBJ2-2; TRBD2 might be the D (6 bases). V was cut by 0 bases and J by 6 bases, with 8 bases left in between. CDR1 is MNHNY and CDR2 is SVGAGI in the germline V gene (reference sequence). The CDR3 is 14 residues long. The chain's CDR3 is CASSYSRRAGELFF. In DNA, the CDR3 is TGTGCCAGCAGTTACTCGAGGAGGGCCGGGGAGCTGTTTTTT.

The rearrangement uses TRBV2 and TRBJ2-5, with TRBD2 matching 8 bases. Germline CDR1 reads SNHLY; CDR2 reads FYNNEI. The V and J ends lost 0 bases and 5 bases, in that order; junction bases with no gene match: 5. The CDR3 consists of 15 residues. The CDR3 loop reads CASSEARGGVETQYF. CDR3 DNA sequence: TGTGCCAGCAGTGAAGCCCGGGGGGGTGTGGAGACCCAGTACTTC. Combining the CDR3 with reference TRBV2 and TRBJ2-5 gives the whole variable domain EPEVTQTPSHQVTQMGQEVILRCVPISNHLYFYWYRQILGQKVEFLVSFYNNEISEKSEIFDDQFSVERPDGSNFTLKIRSTKLEDSAMYFCASSEARGGVETQYFGPGTRLLVL.

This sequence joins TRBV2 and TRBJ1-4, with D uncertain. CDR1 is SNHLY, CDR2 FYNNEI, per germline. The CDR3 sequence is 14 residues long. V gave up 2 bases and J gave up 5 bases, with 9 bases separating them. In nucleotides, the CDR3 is TGTGCCAGCAGTGAAAGCCAGCCGAATGAAAAACTGTTTTTT. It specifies CASSESQPNEKLFF.